Below are 32 T cell receptor beta chains sequenced from a single sample in a study of blood T cell repertoires in COVID-19. Generated by immunoSEQ multiplex PCR, the TCRdb table keeps only in-frame clones and is missing some. The sample lists under 200,000 clones; approximately 86% were seen once. The sequencing input was PBMCs or T cells enriched from blood (not recorded which). The receptors stem from a woman aged 60-70 years with acute COVID-19.

The chain joins TRBV29-1 to TRBJ2-6; D is possibly TRBD2 (5 bases). CDR3 size: 17 residues. The germline V and J ends were trimmed by 1 base and 0 bases, with 13 bases remaining between them. Germline V lookup: CDR1 SQVTM, CDR2 ANQGSEA. The CDR3 DNA reads TGCAGCGTTGAAGGGCCCCTTACTAGCTCTGGGGCCAACGTCCTGACTTTC. Its protein is CSVEGPLTSSGANVLTF.

The CDR3 spells CASSLTGDYGYTF. In nucleotides, the CDR3 is TGTGCCAGCAGTTTGACAGGCGACTATGGCTACACCTTC. This rearrangement joins TRBV28 to TRBJ1-2; possibly TRBD1 for D (6 bases). Germline loops: CDR1 MDHEN, CDR2 SYDVKM. The CDR3 loop spans 13 amino acids. V was clipped by 3 bases and J by 3 bases, with 8 bases between them.

V and J are TRBV3-1 (or the pseudogene TRBV3-2) and TRBJ2-7; TRBD1 aligns across 9 bases. V was clipped by 4 bases and J by 5 bases; unmatched bases: 12. The CDR3 is 16 residues long. The germline V gene has CDR1 LGHDT and CDR2 YNNKEL (reference sequence). In DNA form, the CDR3 reads TGTGCCAGCAGCCCGACCGAGGGACAGGGTGGGGACGAGCAGTACTTC. Amino acids: CASSPTEGQGGDEQYF.

The chain is built from TRBV29-1 and TRBJ1-1, with D maybe TRBD1 (5 bases). The CDR3 totals 12 residues. Trimming cost V 0 bases and J 11 bases, with 13 bases left between them. From germline, CDR1 is SQVTM and CDR2 ANQGSEA. Written as DNA, the CDR3 is TGCAGCGTTGAAGAGGGGGGGTTGGTCGCTTTCTTT. Protein product: CSVEEGGLVAFF.

This clone came up a few times. The J gene is TRBJ1-3, the V gene TRBV4-3; tentative D call: TRBD1 (6 bases). From germline, CDR1 is LGHNA and CDR2 YSLEER. The CDR3 contains 16 residues. Trimming took 4 bases from V and 2 from J, leaving 15 bases between them. CDR3 DNA: TGCGCCAGCAGCCCAACTCTAGGGGGTCCTGGAAACACCATATATTTT. This encodes CASSPTLGGPGNTIYF.

The J gene is TRBJ1-2, the V gene TRBV27; D might be TRBD1 (6 bases). CDR3 length: 15 residues. CDR1 and CDR2 from the germline V gene are MNHEY and SMNVEV (reference sequence). Trimming left V 6 bases short and J 4 bases short, with 18 bases between. CDR3 sequence reads: CASSPGGGQGYGYTF. CDR3 DNA sequence: TGTGCCAGCAGCCCGGGGGGGGGCCAGGGCTATGGCTACACCTTC.

This sequence joins TRBV30 and TRBJ1-4; D is ambiguous. Between the trimmed V and J ends, which lost 2 bases and 8 bases, there was a span of 12 bases. The CDR3 covers 13 residues. Germline values: CDR1 GTSNPN, CDR2 SVGIG (reference sequence). This chain's CDR3 is CAWSQSLKEKLFF. The CDR3 DNA reads as TGTGCCTGGAGTCAGTCCCTGAAAGAAAAACTGTTTTTT.

The rearrangement links TRBV7-2 to TRBJ2-1, with 8 bases matching TRBD1. Trimming cost V 5 bases and J 5 bases; bases outside gene matches: 8. The CDR3 covers 15 residues. The V gene's germline CDR1 is SGHTA and CDR2 FQGNSA. The CDR3 loop is CASSPRGTGNNEQFF. The CDR3 nucleotides read TGTGCCAGCAGCCCCCGAGGGACAGGTAACAATGAGCAGTTCTTC.

V and J are TRBV6-5 and TRBJ1-2; perhaps TRBD1 as D (6 bases). V dropped 6 bases and J dropped 5 bases, with 16 bases sitting between them. CDR1 MNHEY and CDR2 SVGAGI come from the germline V gene. There are 14 residues in the CDR3. The CDR3 DNA reads TGTGCCAGCAGCCCCCAAGAGGGGGAATATGGCTACACCTTC. It translates to CASSPQEGEYGYTF.

V and J are TRBV27 and TRBJ1-2; 7 bases agree with TRBD1. CDR3 length: 16 residues. The junction had 9 bases not matched to a gene; V was cut back by 5 bases and J by 0 bases. The V gene's germline CDR1 is MNHEY and CDR2 SMNVEV (reference sequence). CDR3 in DNA: TGTGCCAGCAGTAGACAGGGAGTCCCCTCTAACTATGGCTACACCTTC. This translates into CASSRQGVPSNYGYTF.

The rearrangement joins TRBV5-4 to TRBJ2-1; D gene ambiguous. CDR1 and CDR2 from the germline V gene are SGHNT and YYREEE (reference sequence). V lost 0 bases and J 6 bases, leaving 4 bases between the germline ends. The CDR3 is made up of 12 amino acids. CDR3 coding DNA: TGTGCCAGCAGCTTGGACAGCAATGAGCAGTTCTTC. It codes for CASSLDSNEQFF.

The chain is built from TRBV24-1 and TRBJ1-2; TRBD1 matches 10 bases. This CDR3 has 16 residues. J lost 7 bases, V lost 3 bases, and 10 bases had no gene match. Germline V gene data show CDR1 as KGHDR and CDR2 as SFDVKD. CDR3 in amino acids: CATSDRSGTGERGYTF. CDR3 DNA: TGTGCCACCAGTGATCGAAGCGGGACAGGGGAACGTGGCTACACCTTC.

The rearrangement uses TRBV28 and TRBJ1-2; TRBD1 matches at 8 bases. Trimming removed 4 bases from V and 6 bases from J; junction bases left unmatched: 4. CDR3 length equals 13 residues. From germline, CDR1 is MDHEN and CDR2 SYDVKM. CDR3 coding DNA: TGTGCCAGCAGTTCCGGACAGGGTGATGGCTACACCTTC. This sequence encodes CASSSGQGDGYTF.

This chain connects TRBV2 to TRBJ1-4; 10 bases agree with TRBD1. The CDR3 length is 14 residues. The ends lost 5 bases at V and 8 bases at J; junction bases unmatched: 5. Germline V gene sequence: CDR1 SNHLY, CDR2 FYNNEI. CDR3 in DNA: TGTGCCAGCAGTCGACAGGGGGCAGGAGAAAAACTGTTTTTT. The encoded protein is CASSRQGAGEKLFF.

The chain uses TRBV20-1 and TRBJ1-5; D is uncertain. Trimming shortened V by 3 bases and J by 9 bases, and 12 bases separated the two germline ends. The CDR3 runs 12 residues. Germline V gene data show CDR1 as DFQATT and CDR2 as SNEGSKA (reference sequence). CDR3 protein: CSASDPPGPQHF. The DNA for the CDR3 is TGCAGTGCTAGTGATCCTCCCGGGCCCCAGCATTTT.

The genes are TRBV29-1 and TRBJ1-1; TRBD1 is a possible D gene (5 bases). In germline, CDR1 is SQVTM, CDR2 ANQGSEA. Deletions cut 4 bases from V and 0 bases from J, with 9 bases between. The CDR3 contains 13 residues. For the CDR3, the DNA is TGCAGCGTTGCGGACATTATGAACACTGAAGCTTTCTTT. This gives the protein CSVADIMNTEAFF.

The V gene is TRBV3-1 (or the pseudogene TRBV3-2), the J gene TRBJ1-6; TRBD1 might be the D (5 bases). Germline CDR1 is LGHDT and CDR2 is YNNKEL (reference sequence). The CDR3 loop spans 13 amino acids. Trimming left V 4 bases short and J 10 bases short, with 11 bases between. The CDR3 here is CASSLSGVSPLHF. The CDR3 DNA follows: TGTGCCAGCAGCCTTTCGGGGGTCTCACCCCTCCACTTT.

The gene calls are TRBV5-1 and TRBJ1-4; D remains unclear. Germline CDR1 is SGHRS and CDR2 is YFSETQ. V shed 4 bases and J shed 7 bases, with 17 bases lying between them. This CDR3 contains 15 residues. This CDR3 reads CASSQIGVAPEKLFF. Written as DNA, the CDR3 is TGCGCCAGCAGCCAGATCGGGGTGGCCCCTGAAAAACTGTTTTTT.

J is TRBJ2-1 and V is TRBV29-1, with D perhaps matching TRBD1 (6 bases). This CDR3 comprises 14 residues. The V gene lost 4 bases and the J gene lost 7 bases, with 17 bases spanning the gap. Germline lookup yields CDR1 SQVTM and CDR2 ANQGSEA. CDR3 coding DNA: TGCAGCGTTGTTGGGCGCAGGGGTAAAAATGAGCAGTTCTTC. It yields the protein CSVVGRRGKNEQFF.

This chain joins TRBV21-1 and TRBJ1-5. TRBV21-1 is reported as a pseudogene. The CDR3 totals 17 residues. CDR3 nucleotide sequence: TGTGCCAGCAGCATAACCCCGGGGGGAGGAAGCAATCAGCCCCAGCATTTT. This gives the protein CASSITPGGGSNQPQHF.

J is TRBJ1-3 and V is TRBV24-1; D might be TRBD1 (5 bases). CDR1 and CDR2 from the germline V gene are KGHDR and SFDVKD. This CDR3 is built from 16 residues. V lost 4 bases to trimming and J lost 0 bases, with 12 bases between them. CDR3 sequence (DNA): TGTGCCACCAGTGACCCCGGGGGTAGCTCTGGAAACACCATATATTTT. This sequence encodes CATSDPGGSSGNTIYF.

The V gene is TRBV15, the J gene TRBJ1-4; 11 bases are a match to TRBD1. Germline V lookup: CDR1 LNHNV, CDR2 YYDKDF (reference sequence). After removal of 0 bases from V and 0 bases from J, the junction contained 3 bases not matched to a gene. CDR3 length: 18 residues. The CDR3 bases are TGTGCCACCAGCAGAGAGTCGGGACAGGGGGCAACTAATGAAAAACTGTTTTTT. Translation: CATSRESGQGATNEKLFF.

The sample holds a few counts of this clone. The rearrangement links TRBV4-3 to TRBJ1-5, with 9 bases identical to TRBD1. The J segment lost 6 bases and the V segment lost 0 bases, leaving 6 bases of the junction unmatched. This CDR3 region has 16 residues. Germline-derived CDR1 and CDR2 are LGHNA and YSLEER. The CDR3 spells CASSQDPQGAVQPQHF. CDR3 sequence (DNA): TGCGCCAGCAGCCAAGATCCACAGGGGGCGGTTCAGCCCCAGCATTTT.

The gene calls are TRBV13 and TRBJ2-2, with a possible D match to TRBD1 (6 bases). CDR1 is PRHDT and CDR2 is FYEKMQ in the germline V gene (reference sequence). The CDR3 is 14 residues long. V lost 7 bases and J lost 0, with 9 bases in between. The CDR3 sequence: CASKGTPNTGELFF. CDR3 sequence (DNA): TGTGCCAGCAAGGGGACACCGAACACCGGGGAGCTGTTTTTT. Full variable domain (outside the CDR3, taken from reference TRBV13 and TRBJ2-2): AAGVIQSPRHLIKEKRETATLKCYPIPRHDTVYWYQQGPGQDPQFLISFYEKMQSDKGSIPDRFSAQQFSDYHSELNMSSLELGDSALYFCASKGTPNTGELFFGEGSRLTVL.

The chain uses TRBV29-1 and TRBJ1-2; the D is unclear. Trimming pared 4 bases from V and 12 bases from J, leaving 12 bases between. Germline CDR1 is SQVTM and CDR2 is ANQGSEA. This CDR3 is 10 amino acids long. CDR3 DNA sequence: TGCAGCGTTGGCGTCGACGGGGACACCTTC. As protein: CSVGVDGDTF.

CDR3 in DNA: TGTGCCAGCAGCATTTATGACCACCCGGGAGTTTACAATGAGCAGTTCTTC. It codes for CASSIYDHPGVYNEQFF. This chain connects TRBV5-6 to TRBJ2-1; possibly TRBD2 for D (6 bases). The germline V and J ends were trimmed by 4 bases and 4 bases, with 21 bases remaining between them. Germline CDR1 SGHDT, CDR2 YYEEEE. This CDR3 comprises 17 residues. Variable domain in full (rest from reference TRBV5-6 and TRBJ2-1): DAGVTQSPTHLIKTRGQQVTLRCSPKSGHDTVSWYQQALGQGPQFIFQYYEEEERQRGNFPDRFSGHQFPNYSSELNVNALLLGDSALYLCASSIYDHPGVYNEQFFGPGTRLTVL.

V and J are TRBV6-2 or TRBV6-3 and TRBJ2-1; maybe TRBD2 (5 bases). Germline CDR1 is MNHEY and CDR2 is SVGEGT. V was trimmed by 6 bases and J by 5 bases, leaving 8 bases between them. The CDR3 spans 12 residues. In nucleotides, the CDR3 is TGTGCCAGCAGCACTAGAGACAATGAGCAGTTCTTC. This encodes CASSTRDNEQFF.

The chain joins TRBV6-5 to TRBJ1-3; D remains ambiguous. CDR1 is MNHEY, CDR2 SVGAGI, per germline. Trimming removed 4 bases at V and 0 bases at J, with 4 bases between. The CDR3 consists of 13 residues. The CDR3 sequence is CASSSHSGNTIYF. DNA of the CDR3: TGTGCCAGCAGTTCCCACTCTGGAAACACCATATATTTT.

Only a few counts were recorded for this clone. This chain joins TRBV28 and TRBJ1-6; 7 positions agree with TRBD1. The V segment lost 6 bases and the J segment 4 bases; nucleotides outside the gene matches: 3. In germline, CDR1 is MDHEN, CDR2 SYDVKM. The CDR3 length is 14 residues. The CDR3 DNA follows: TGTGCCAGCAGGGCGACAGGGTATAATTCACCCCTCCACTTT. Translated: CASRATGYNSPLHF.

The chain couples TRBV6-2 or TRBV6-3 to TRBJ2-1, with 12 nucleotides matching TRBD2. Per the germline V gene, CDR1 is MNHEY and CDR2 is SVGEGT. The CDR3 covers 18 residues. V shed 4 bases, J shed 6 bases, and the junction held 13 bases outside the gene matches. CDR3 sequence reads: CASSFGTSGFSFGNEQFF. The CDR3 DNA reads TGTGCCAGCAGTTTTGGGACTAGCGGGTTCTCGTTTGGCAATGAGCAGTTCTTC.

This clone has a handful of counts. V is TRBV9 and J is TRBJ1-3; D is possibly TRBD1 (6 bases). V shed 3 bases and J shed 0 bases, with 7 bases lying between them. The CDR3 length is 14 residues. CDR1 is SGDLS, CDR2 YYNGEE, per germline. CDR3 residues: CASSAQGSGNTIYF. DNA of the CDR3: TGTGCCAGCAGCGCACAGGGCTCTGGAAACACCATATATTTT.

The chain links TRBV18 to TRBJ2-1; 11 positions match TRBD2. V gave up 3 bases and J gave up 3 bases; unmatched junction bases: 7. The CDR3 covers 17 residues. Per germline, CDR1 KGHSH and CDR2 LQKENI. The DNA for the CDR3 is TGTGCCAGCTCACCCACCTCGGGACTAGCGGTCTACAATGAGCAGTTCTTC. This encodes CASSPTSGLAVYNEQFF.